These 5 T cell receptor beta chains came from one sample sequenced in a study of T cell changes during pregnancy in multiple sclerosis. The data were produced by immunoSEQ multiplex PCR, yet TCRdb's version contains in-frame clones alone and is incomplete. The table includes more than 100,000 clones, about 90% detected once. Specimen: peripheral blood, collected after pregnancy. The receptors here all came from a female donor with multiple sclerosis, enrolled in a pregnancy study.

The chain combines TRBV5-1 with TRBJ1-1; TRBD1 might be the D (5 bases). Deletions cut 7 bases from V and 3 bases from J, with 25 bases between. The CDR3 covers 17 residues. The germline V gene encodes CDR1 SGHRS and CDR2 YFSETQ. The CDR3 region has the DNA TGCGCCAGCGTGGGGGAGGGGATGGAGGAACGTGACACTGAAGCTTTCTTT. Its protein product is CASVGEGMEERDTEAFF.

The rearrangement uses TRBV6-6 and TRBJ1-5; D gene ambiguous. Trimming took off 6 bases at V and 0 bases at J, with 12 bases between the two ends. The CDR3 spans 15 residues. Germline V lookup: CDR1 MNHNY, CDR2 SVGAGI (reference sequence). CDR3: CASRPTHISNQPQHF. The CDR3 DNA reads as TGTGCCAGCAGACCCACACACATTAGCAATCAGCCCCAGCATTTT.

The V call is TRBV4-3, the J call TRBJ1-6; possible D gene TRBD1, 6 bases. V lost 0 bases to trimming and J lost 4 bases, with 10 bases between them. The CDR3 length is 16 residues. Looked up from germline, CDR1 is LGHNA and CDR2 is YSLEER. The CDR3 region has the DNA TGCGCCAGCAGCCAAGAATTAGGGACATATAATTCACCCCTCCACTTT. It encodes CASSQELGTYNSPLHF.

The sample holds one count of this clone. The V gene is TRBV19, the J gene TRBJ2-4; possible D gene TRBD1, 5 bases. The CDR3 is 17 amino acids. V lost 5 bases and J lost 0, with 17 bases in between. Germline V CDR1 and CDR2: LNHDA, SQIVND (reference sequence). CDR3 in DNA: TGTGCCAGTAGTCTACGCTCCAGGGAACTAGCCAAAAACATTCAGTACTTC. Protein: CASSLRSRELAKNIQYF.

This chain connects TRBV27 to TRBJ1-3, with D unresolved. The germline CDR1 and CDR2 sequences are MNHEY and SMNVEV (reference sequence). Trimming stripped 5 bases from V and 0 bases from J, with 5 bases between. This CDR3 comprises 13 residues. The CDR3 nucleotides read TGTGCCAGCAGTCTCGGCTCTGGAAACACCATATATTTT. Encoded protein: CASSLGSGNTIYF.